This T cell receptor beta chain was identified during a study of T cell changes during pregnancy in multiple sclerosis. Germline assignment: CDR1 MGHRA and CDR2 YSYEKL. This CDR3 comprises 12 residues. V was shortened by 4 bases and J by 7 bases, with 10 bases between the two germline ends. Using immunoSEQ multiplex PCR, the repertoire was profiled, and TCRdb retains in-frame clones only, with some absent. The table lists 30,000 to 35,000 clones, about 88% of them singletons, with 8% in the top ten. The chain combines TRBV4-1 with TRBJ1-1; no firm D call. Sequencing was performed on CD8+ T cells from peripheral blood mononuclear cells, taken before pregnancy. The clonotype originates from a female donor with multiple sclerosis, enrolled in a pregnancy study. CDR3 in amino acids: CASSLRGGEAFF. CDR3 DNA: TGCGCCAGCAGCCTTAGAGGTGGTGAAGCTTTCTTT.